This is a list of T cell receptor beta chains from one sample in a study of blood T cell repertoires in COVID-19. This table comes from immunoSEQ multiplex PCR, and its TCRdb copy is limited to in-frame clones, with some not included. The sample holds 150,000 to 200,000 clones, 80% seen once. What was sequenced was PBMCs or T cells enriched from blood (not recorded which). These receptors came from a woman aged 55-75 years who had recovered from COVID-19. Each CDR3 is given with its conserved first and last residue. D genes are given only for firm matches. Only part of the rows carry a size: once, few, many, or a class if the clone is expanded.

cdr3_length	clone_size	j_call	d_call	v_call	cdr3_aa	cdr3_nt
14	.	TRBJ2-7	.	TRBV19	CASSIASGEYEQYF	TGTGCCAGTAGTATAGCGTCCGGGGAATACGAGCAGTACTTC
13	.	TRBJ1-1	TRBD1	TRBV29-1	CSVGGTGNTEAFF	TGCAGCGTTGGAGGGACAGGGAACACTGAAGCTTTCTTT
15	.	TRBJ1-2	.	TRBV2	CASSTREGGVYGYTF	TGTGCCAGCAGTACCCGAGAAGGGGGGGTCTATGGCTACACCTTC
14	.	TRBJ2-5	TRBD2	TRBV5-1	CASSPGLGLETQYF	TGCGCCAGCAGCCCGGGACTAGGCCTAGAGACCCAGTACTTC
15	.	TRBJ2-2	TRBD2	TRBV6-5	CASSPGLAGIWELFF	TGTGCCAGCAGCCCGGGACTAGCGGGGATCTGGGAGCTGTTTTTT
15	.	TRBJ2-2	.	TRBV5-4	CASSPLQGGTGELFF	TGTGCCAGCAGTCCGCTCCAGGGGGGCACCGGGGAGCTGTTTTTT
17	few	TRBJ1-1	.	TRBV18	CASSPSSGATLNTEAFF	TGTGCCAGCTCACCAAGCTCAGGGGCGACATTAAACACTGAAGCTTTCTTT
14	.	TRBJ1-3	.	TRBV5-1	CASSLEGRGNTIYF	TGCGCCAGCAGCTTGGAGGGGCGCGGAAACACCATATATTTT
14	.	TRBJ1-5	TRBD1	TRBV19	CAGGGTGGNQPQHF	TGTGCCGGAGGAGGGACAGGGGGCAATCAGCCCCAGCATTTT
13	.	TRBJ2-5	.	TRBV2	CASSEQGWETQYF	TGTGCCAGCAGTGAGCAGGGTTGGGAGACCCAGTACTTC
14	.	TRBJ1-1	.	TRBV27	CASTLGGSYFEAFF	TGTGCCAGCACCCTGGGGGGATCTTACTTTGAAGCTTTCTTT
14	.	TRBJ2-7	.	TRBV5-1	CASSLVQGTDEQYF	TGCGCCAGCAGCTTGGTTCAGGGTACAGACGAGCAGTACTTC
16	.	TRBJ2-3	.	TRBV12-5	CASGFPRAGRTDTQYF	TGTGCTAGTGGGTTCCCTCGGGCGGGTAGGACAGATACGCAGTATTTT
17	.	TRBJ2-6	TRBD1	TRBV6-6	CASSLSGTGSGANVLTF	TGTGCCAGCAGTCTCTCCGGGACAGGGTCTGGGGCCAACGTCCTGACTTTC
14	.	TRBJ2-5	.	TRBV9	CASSVASSAETQYF	TGTGCCAGCAGCGTAGCTTCCTCCGCGGAGACCCAGTACTTC
15	few	TRBJ2-1	TRBD2	TRBV3-1/TRBV3-2	CASSQVSGGAIEQFF	TGTGCCAGCAGCCAAGTCAGCGGGGGGGCCATTGAGCAGTTCTTC
13	once	TRBJ2-7	.	TRBV11-2	CASSSPRSYEQYF	TGTGCCAGCAGCTCCCCCCGCTCCTACGAGCAGTACTTC
15	.	TRBJ1-1	TRBD1	TRBV30	CAWNGQGPLNTEAFF	TGTGCCTGGAATGGACAGGGGCCTTTGAACACTGAAGCTTTCTTT
13	.	TRBJ1-1	.	TRBV30	CAWTRGGWTEAFF	TGTGCCTGGACTAGAGGGGGTTGGACTGAAGCTTTCTTT
14	.	TRBJ1-1	TRBD1	TRBV19	CASSWDSLNTEAFF	TGTGCCAGTAGTTGGGACAGCTTGAACACTGAAGCTTTCTTT
17	.	TRBJ1-1	TRBD1	TRBV18	CASSRPLDRVLNTEAFF	TGTGCCAGCTCACGACCCTTGGACAGGGTATTGAACACTGAAGCTTTCTTT
13	.	TRBJ2-5	.	TRBV19	CASKSPYQETQYF	TGTGCCAGTAAAAGCCCGTACCAAGAGACCCAGTACTTC
14	.	TRBJ1-1	.	TRBV9	CASSVEPQNTEAFF	TGTGCCAGCAGCGTAGAGCCTCAGAACACTGAAGCTTTCTTT
15	few	TRBJ2-1	TRBD2	TRBV30	CAWRGRGGPGNEQFF	TGTGCCTGGAGGGGGCGGGGGGGCCCGGGCAATGAGCAGTTCTTC
17	.	TRBJ2-2	TRBD2	TRBV18	CASSPGLAGGNTGELFF	TGTGCCAGCTCACCGGGACTAGCGGGCGGGAACACCGGGGAGCTGTTTTTT
14	.	TRBJ1-1	.	TRBV3-1/TRBV3-2	CASSRRAENTEAFF	TGTGCCAGCAGCCGGAGAGCCGAGAACACTGAAGCTTTCTTT
18	.	TRBJ2-1	TRBD2	TRBV7-3	CASSPRRPTSGGPHEQFF	TGTGCCAGCAGCCCACGTAGACCCACTAGCGGGGGTCCTCATGAGCAGTTCTTC
14	once	TRBJ2-7	.	TRBV7-2	CASSLGPSSYEQYF	TGTGCCAGCAGCTTAGGTCCTAGCTCCTACGAGCAGTACTTC
16	.	TRBJ2-3	TRBD2	TRBV9	CASSVGTTRNTDTQYF	TGTGCCAGCAGCGTTGGGACTACCAGAAACACAGATACGCAGTATTTT
14	.	TRBJ1-2	.	TRBV16	CASSPSDITYGYTF	TGTGCCAGCAGCCCCTCGGACATTACCTATGGCTACACCTTC
16	.	TRBJ1-5	.	TRBV19	CASSIEGREGNQPQHF	TGTGCCAGTAGTATTGAGGGTAGGGAAGGCAATCAGCCCCAGCATTTT
13	once	TRBJ2-3	.	TRBV13	CASKRTGADTQYF	TGTGCCAGCAAGAGGACTGGGGCAGATACGCAGTATTTT
14	.	TRBJ1-4	.	TRBV11-1	CASSWGPVDGKLFF	TGTGCCAGCAGCTGGGGGCCTGTGGATGGAAAACTGTTTTTT
14	.	TRBJ1-2	TRBD1	TRBV29-1	CSVDTTGGGNGYTF	TGCAGCGTGGATACGACAGGGGGCGGAAATGGCTACACCTTC
15	.	TRBJ1-5	TRBD1	TRBV6-5	CASSRTGGSNQPQHF	TGTGCCAGCAGCCGGACAGGGGGTAGCAATCAGCCCCAGCATTTT
14	.	TRBJ1-4	TRBD1	TRBV9	CASSRTGVGEKLFF	TGTGCCAGCAGCCGCACAGGGGTCGGGGAAAAACTGTTTTTT
16	.	TRBJ1-1	.	TRBV5-1	CASSLGAGAGDAEAFF	TGCGCCAGCAGCTTGGGCGCGGGGGCTGGAGATGCTGAAGCTTTCTTT
13	once	TRBJ1-2	.	TRBV14	CASSQELNYGYTF	TGTGCCAGCAGCCAGGAGCTTAACTATGGCTACACCTTC
15	.	TRBJ2-1	TRBD1	TRBV6-1	CASSDAGTAYNEQFF	TGTGCCAGCAGTGATGCCGGGACAGCTTACAATGAGCAGTTCTTC
15	.	TRBJ2-3	TRBD1	TRBV5-1	CASSSTDRGRDTQYF	TGCGCCAGCAGCTCGACAGACAGGGGGCGCGATACGCAGTATTTT
15	once	TRBJ2-7	TRBD2	TRBV7-9	CASSLASGTTYEQYF	TGTGCCAGCAGCTTAGCCTCCGGGACTACCTACGAGCAGTACTTC